This TCR beta chain derives from a study of vaccination and CD4 T cells after COVID-19. CDR1 is MNHNS, CDR2 SASEGT, per germline. The CDR3 covers 12 residues. V was trimmed by 3 bases and J by 5 bases, leaving 5 bases between them. In TCRdb, the PCR reads were re-called with MiXCR into one record per CDR3 protein. The sample lists 15,000 to 17,000 distinct CDR3 sequences; about 70% were seen once. The V call is TRBV6-1, the J call TRBJ2-1; no firm D call. This clonotype was obtained from a human donor who had recovered from COVID-19. The sequencing used CD4+ T cells from blood, collected after SARS-CoV-2 vaccination. DNA for the CDR3: TGTGCCAGCAGTGAGGAGAACAATGAGCAGTTCTTC. The encoded protein is CASSEENNEQFF.